This T cell receptor beta chain was profiled in a study of blood T cell repertoires in COVID-19. Assay used: immunoSEQ multiplex PCR; TCRdb lists only in-frame clones, some missing. The sample has around 120,000 clones, roughly four fifths seen once; the top ten hold approximately 7.6%. The V gene lost 5 bases and the J gene lost 7 bases, with 9 bases spanning the gap. Germline assignment: CDR1 MNHNS and CDR2 SASEGT. The CDR3 sequence is 12 residues long. The sequence was collected from a man aged 70-80 years with active or convalescent COVID-19. Sequences were obtained from peripheral blood. The rearrangement uses TRBV6-1 and TRBJ2-1; D uncertain. DNA of the CDR3: TGTGCCAGCAGTCCCGGTGAAAATGAGCAGTTCTTC. It translates to CASSPGENEQFF.